This T cell receptor beta chain appears in the sequencing data of a study of blood T cell repertoires in COVID-19. The wider study: The United States, Italy and Spain were the sources of the acute and convalescent COVID-19 samples.

The CDR3 covers 16 residues. Germline assignment: CDR1 SEHNR and CDR2 FQNEAQ (reference sequence). Deletions cut 3 bases from V and 3 bases from J, with 16 bases between. How the authors handled the data: For nucleated cells, counts were estimated from reference gene primer amplification. The assay was immunoSEQ multiplex PCR, and TCRdb's table has in-frame clones only and misses some. Clonal size and the V and J genes are those of that table, whereas D and trimming came from the DNA. The table includes about 110,000 clones, about 90% detected once. This clone was counted once. This TCR was recovered from a woman in her 50s with acute or convalescent COVID-19. The sequencing sample was made of peripheral blood. This rearrangement joins TRBV7-9 to TRBJ2-3; tentative D call: TRBD1 (5 bases). The CDR3 sequence: CASSFHRQYTTDTQYF. The CDR3 DNA follows: TGTGCCAGCAGCTTCCACAGACAGTATACGACAGATACGCAGTATTTT.